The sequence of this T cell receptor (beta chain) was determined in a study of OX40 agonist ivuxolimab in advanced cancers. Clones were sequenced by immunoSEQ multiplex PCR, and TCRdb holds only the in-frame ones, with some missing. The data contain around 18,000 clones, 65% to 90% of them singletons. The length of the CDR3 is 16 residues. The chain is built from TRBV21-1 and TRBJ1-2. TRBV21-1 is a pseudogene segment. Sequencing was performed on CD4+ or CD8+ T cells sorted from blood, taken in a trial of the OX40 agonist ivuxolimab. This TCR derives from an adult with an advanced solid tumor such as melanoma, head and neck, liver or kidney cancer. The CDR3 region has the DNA TGTGCCAGCAGCAAAAACAACTTCGGCAATTTCTATGGCTACACCTTC. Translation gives CASSKNNFGNFYGYTF.